This entry lists 9 T cell receptor beta chains sequenced from one sample in a study of neurological immune-mediated disorders. TCRdb independently ran MiXCR on the 5' RACE reads; one entry per CDR3 protein. This table holds 17,000 or so distinct CDR3 sequences, 2.6% found once. The sample consisted of PBMCs. All receptors come from a woman between 18 and 29 years old with multiple sclerosis.

Within the sample, this clonotype is medium-sized. The rearrangement links TRBV20-1 to TRBJ1-3, with a possible D match to TRBD1 (6 bases). The CDR3 is 13 amino acids. In germline, CDR1 is DFQATT, CDR2 SNEGSKA (reference sequence). V was trimmed by 6 bases and J by 4 bases, leaving 13 bases between them. The CDR3 DNA sequence: TGCAGTGCCCCAGGGGAGGGGGGAAACACCATATATTTT. It yields the protein CSAPGEGGNTIYF.

This clonotype appeared many times. The chain is built from TRBV7-8 and TRBJ2-5, with 8 bases matching TRBD2. V shed 1 base, J shed 2 bases, and the junction held 6 bases outside the gene matches. Germline V gene data show CDR1 as SGHVS and CDR2 as FQNEAQ. The CDR3 covers 16 residues. The DNA of the CDR3 is TGTGCCAGCAGCTTAGTTGGTAGCGGGGCTCAAGAGACCCAGTACTTC. This encodes CASSLVGSGAQETQYF.

This clonotype came up a few times. The chain recombines TRBV7-9 with TRBJ1-5; D not certain. The V gene's germline CDR1 is SEHNR and CDR2 FQNEAQ (reference sequence). Trimming took 3 bases from V and 0 from J, leaving 6 bases between them. The CDR3 extends over 14 amino acids. In nucleotides, the CDR3 is TGTGCCAGCAGCTTCATTGATAGCAATCAGCCCCAGCATTTT. This codes for CASSFIDSNQPQHF. Full variable domain (rest looked up from reference TRBV7-9 and TRBJ1-5): DTGVSQNPRHKITKRGQNVTFRCDPISEHNRLYWYRQTLGQGPEFLTYFQNEAQLEKSRLLSDRFSAERPKGSFSTLEIQRTEQGDSAMYLCASSFIDSNQPQHFGDGTRLSIL.

This clonotype was seen repeatedly, ten times or more. The rearrangement uses TRBV7-9 and TRBJ2-1, with 12 bases aligning to TRBD2. This CDR3 has 16 residues. The junction had 10 bases not matched to a gene; V was cut back by 5 bases and J by 8 bases. From germline, CDR1 is SEHNR and CDR2 FQNEAQ (reference sequence). The CDR3 is CASSPRLTSGSDEQFF. CDR3 nucleotides: TGTGCCAGCAGCCCCCGTTTGACTAGCGGGAGTGATGAGCAGTTCTTC.

This clonotype was recorded a few times. The V and J genes are TRBV7-8 and TRBJ1-2, with 7 bases identical to TRBD1. V trimming: 6 bases; J trimming: 11 bases; junction bases outside the gene matches: 9. The CDR3 length is 12 residues. CDR1 and CDR2 (germline): SGHVS, FQNEAQ. Written as DNA, the CDR3 is TGTGCCAGCAGTAAAGACAGGGAAACGTACACCTTC. Translated, it gives CASSKDRETYTF. The variable domain in full, with the rest retrieved from reference TRBV7-8 and TRBJ1-2, is GAGVSQSPRYKVAKRGQDVALRCDPISGHVSLFWYQQALGQGPEFLTYFQNEAQLDKSGLPSDRFFAERPEGSVSTLKIQRTQQEDSAVYLCASSKDRETYTFGSGTRLTVV.

This clonotype was seen at least ten times. The V and J genes are TRBV9 and TRBJ1-2, with no clear D. CDR3 length: 16 residues. In germline, CDR1 is SGDLS, CDR2 YYNGEE. V was pared by 4 bases and J by 4 bases, with 20 bases between. The CDR3 bases are TGTGCCAGCAGCCCCCGGTATAAGGGAAGAATCTATGGCTACACCTTC. This gives the protein CASSPRYKGRIYGYTF.

This clonotype has a count of ten or more. The chain couples TRBV7-3 to TRBJ2-5; D uncertain. Trimming shortened V by 4 bases and J by 2 bases, and 8 bases separated the two germline ends. Germline assignment: CDR1 SGHTA and CDR2 FQGTGA. CDR3 length: 13 amino acids. CDR3 protein: CASSSTTQETQYF. CDR3 coding DNA: TGTGCCAGCAGCTCTACGACACAAGAGACCCAGTACTTC.

This clonotype was picked up many times. The chain carries TRBV20-1 and TRBJ2-1, with 8 nucleotides matching TRBD2. CDR3 length equals 13 residues. With 3 bases clipped from V and 10 bases from J, the junction kept 8 bases outside the gene matches. CDR1 is DFQATT, CDR2 SNEGSKA, per germline (reference sequence). The CDR3 nucleotides are TGCAGTGCTAGTCGGGTAGCGGGACGAGAGCAGTTCTTC. It encodes CSASRVAGREQFF.

This clonotype has a count of ten or more. CDR3 sequence (DNA): TGTGCCAGCAGACCCGGGACTAGCGGGGACCCAAAAGAGACCCAGTACTTC. Translation: CASRPGTSGDPKETQYF. J is TRBJ2-5 and V is TRBV12-3 or TRBV12-4; 13 bases match TRBD2. The V gene end was trimmed by 6 bases and the J gene end by 3 bases; junction bases not matched to a gene: 10. The CDR3 consists of 17 residues.